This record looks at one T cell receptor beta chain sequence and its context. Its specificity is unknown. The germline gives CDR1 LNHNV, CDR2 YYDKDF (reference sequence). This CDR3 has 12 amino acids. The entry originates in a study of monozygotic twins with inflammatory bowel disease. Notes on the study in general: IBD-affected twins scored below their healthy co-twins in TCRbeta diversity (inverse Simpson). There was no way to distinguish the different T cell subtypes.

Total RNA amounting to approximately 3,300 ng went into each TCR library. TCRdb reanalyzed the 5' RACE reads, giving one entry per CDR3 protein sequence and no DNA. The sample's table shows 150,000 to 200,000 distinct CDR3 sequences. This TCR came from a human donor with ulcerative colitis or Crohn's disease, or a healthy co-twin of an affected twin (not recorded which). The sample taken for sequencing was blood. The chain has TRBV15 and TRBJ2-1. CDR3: CATRDLGWEQFF.